Below, 16 T cell receptor beta chains from the same sample are listed, as sequenced in a study of cytomegalovirus exposure and HLA in healthy donors. Only in-frame clones appear in the TCRdb table, and some are missing; sequencing was by immunoSEQ multiplex PCR. This sample has 70,000 to 75,000 clones, with about 95% found just once. The sample was PBMCs. The receptor source for this set is a woman between 18 and 29 years old in good health and CMV-seropositive.

This clone has only one observation. The chain links TRBV7-2 to TRBJ2-1, with 9 bases fitting TRBD2. Per germline, CDR1 SGHTA and CDR2 FQGNSA. The ends lost 1 base at V and 9 bases at J; junction bases unmatched: 7. The CDR3 contains 15 residues. The CDR3 here is CASSLGGRARGEQFF. CDR3 nucleotide sequence: TGTGCCAGCAGCTTAGGCGGGAGGGCCCGTGGTGAGCAGTTCTTC.

This chain links TRBV7-9 with TRBJ2-2; the D gene is possibly TRBD1 (6 bases). V dropped 4 bases and J dropped 1 base, with 13 bases sitting between them. CDR3 length: 16 residues. CDR1 is SEHNR, CDR2 FQNEAQ, per germline (reference sequence). The CDR3 coding sequence is TGTGCCAGCAGCTCGACCGGGACACAGAACACCGGGGAGCTGTTTTTT. Protein sequence: CASSSTGTQNTGELFF.

The chain combines TRBV6-5 with TRBJ2-1, with D possibly TRBD2 on 6 matching bases. V was shortened by 2 bases and J by 12 bases, with 8 bases between the two germline ends. Germline CDR1 is MNHEY and CDR2 is SVGAGI. The CDR3 length is 11 residues. The CDR3 bases are TGTGCCAGCAGTTACGGGGGACTGCAGTTCTTC. This codes for CASSYGGLQFF.

This chain uses TRBV10-3 with TRBJ1-2; TRBD1 aligns across 7 bases. CDR1 ENHRY and CDR2 SYGVKD come from the germline V gene. This CDR3 region has 14 residues. J was trimmed by 1 base and V by 6 bases; bases with no gene match: 5. The CDR3 bases are TGTGCCATCAGCCACAGGGGCGGTAACTATGGCTACACCTTC. The encoded protein is CAISHRGGNYGYTF.

The chain uses TRBV6-6 and TRBJ2-7, with 8 bases that match TRBD2. The germline CDR1 and CDR2 sequences are MNHNY and SVGAGI (reference sequence). The V and J ends lost 5 bases and 5 bases, in that order; junction bases with no gene match: 8. CDR3 length: 14 residues. The CDR3 nucleotides read TGTGCCAGCAGTGATATAGCGGGACGGGACGAGCAGTACTTC. Its protein product is CASSDIAGRDEQYF.

The table lists this clone with a count of one. The chain carries TRBV12-5 and TRBJ1-5, with a tentative D call TRBD1 (6 bases). The length of the CDR3 is 16 residues. The V gene's germline CDR1 is LGHNT and CDR2 FRNRAP. Between the trimmed V and J ends, which lost 0 bases and 9 bases, there was a span of 18 bases. The CDR3 region is CASGLVIGGPQGPQHF. In DNA, the CDR3 is TGTGCTAGTGGTTTGGTAATCGGGGGGCCCCAGGGGCCCCAGCATTTT. Complete variable domain (other parts from reference TRBV12-5 and TRBJ1-5): DARVTQTPRHKVTEMGQEVTMRCQPILGHNTVFWYRQTMMQGLELLAYFRNRAPLDDSGMPKDRFSAEMPDATLATLKIQPSEPRDSAVYFCASGLVIGGPQGPQHFGDGTRLSIL.

The gene calls are TRBV5-8 and TRBJ2-1, with 8 bases fitting TRBD2. There are 16 residues in the CDR3. Trimming cost V 0 bases and J 15 bases; bases outside gene matches: 17. Germline V gene sequence: CDR1 SGHTS, CDR2 YDEGEE. The CDR3 DNA reads as TGTGCCAGCAGCTTGGCTACGAGACTAGCGTCCCTAGGGGCGTTCTTC. Its protein is CASSLATRLASLGAFF.

This clone appeared once. Written as DNA, the CDR3 is TGCGCCAGCAGCCCCACGCCGGACAGGGGGCATGGCTACACCTTC. Amino acids: CASSPTPDRGHGYTF. This rearrangement joins TRBV4-1 to TRBJ1-2, with TRBD1 matching over 11 bases. CDR3 size: 15 residues. Germline-derived CDR1 and CDR2 are MGHRA and YSYEKL. V shed 4 bases, J shed 6 bases, and the junction held 7 bases outside the gene matches.

The sample holds one count of this clone. The rearrangement links TRBV28 to TRBJ2-7, with TRBD1 matching 9 bases. CDR1 and CDR2 (germline): MDHEN, SYDVKM. The CDR3 extends over 14 amino acids. The junction had 8 bases not matched to a gene; V was cut back by 6 bases and J by 5 bases. In nucleotides, the CDR3 is TGTGCCAGCAGGATTCCGGGACAGGGTGACGAGCAGTACTTC. This translates into CASRIPGQGDEQYF.

This chain joins TRBV4-2 and TRBJ2-4; possible D gene TRBD2, 6 bases. Germline-derived CDR1 and CDR2 are LGHNA and YNFKEQ. The CDR3 is made up of 15 amino acids. The V and J ends lost 0 bases and 7 bases respectively, with 13 bases between them. CDR3 sequence reads: CASSQEEGAVNIQYF. The CDR3 nucleotides are TGTGCCAGCAGCCAAGAGGAGGGAGCGGTGAACATTCAGTACTTC.

This chain connects TRBV29-1 to TRBJ1-1, with D possibly TRBD1 on 5 matching bases. Looked up from germline, CDR1 is SQVTM and CDR2 is ANQGSEA. The CDR3 extends over 12 amino acids. Trimming removed 7 bases from V and 1 base from J, with 10 bases in between. The CDR3: CSDLTANTEAFF. CDR3 coding DNA: TGCAGCGACCTGACAGCGAACACTGAAGCTTTCTTT. Full variable domain (missing parts from reference TRBV29-1 and TRBJ1-1): SAVISQKPSRDICQRGTSLTIQCQVDSQVTMMFWYRQQPGQSLTLIATANQGSEATYESGFVIDKFPISRPNLTFSTLTVSNMSPEDSSIYLCSDLTANTEAFFGQGTRLTVV.

This clone was recorded once. The gene calls are TRBV5-1 and TRBJ2-7; perhaps TRBD1 as D (6 bases). The V gene's germline CDR1 is SGHRS and CDR2 YFSETQ. The CDR3 consists of 15 residues. V dropped 3 bases and J dropped 2 bases, with 15 bases sitting between them. The CDR3 loop is CASSSDPGTTYEQYF. The CDR3 DNA reads as TGCGCCAGCAGCTCAGACCCCGGGACAACCTACGAGCAGTACTTC.

The chain links TRBV7-9 to TRBJ2-3; 13 bases match TRBD2. Germline CDR1 is SEHNR and CDR2 is FQNEAQ (reference sequence). The CDR3 is 16 residues long. V dropped 4 bases and J dropped 6; count of bases not matched to a gene: 7. This chain's CDR3 is CASSWGTSGASDTQYF. For the CDR3, the DNA is TGTGCCAGCAGCTGGGGGACTAGCGGGGCCTCGGATACGCAGTATTTT.

A remark on this clone: Germline and junction disagree at one end, which may indicate a read error. The V and J genes are TRBV19 and TRBJ1-1; tentatively, D is TRBD1 (6 bases). CDR1 is LNHDA, CDR2 SQIVND, per germline (reference sequence). There are 12 residues in the CDR3. The DNA of the CDR3 is TGTGCCAGTAGTCTCCTGGGGGCCGTAGTGTACTTT. The encoded protein is CASSLLGAVVYF.

The chain employs TRBV7-2 and TRBJ2-2, with 9 nucleotides matching TRBD1. The V gene end was trimmed by 5 bases and the J gene end by 2 bases; junction bases not matched to a gene: 9. The CDR3 is 17 amino acids. The germline gives CDR1 SGHTA, CDR2 FQGNSA. The CDR3 nucleotides read TGTGCCAGCAGCGGCCCTACAGGGGGCCCCAACACCGGGGAGCTGTTTTTT. Residues: CASSGPTGGPNTGELFF.

This rearrangement joins TRBV7-9 to TRBJ1-1; the match to TRBD1 covers 7 bases. Trimming cost V 4 bases and J 3 bases; bases outside gene matches: 8. The germline V gene encodes CDR1 SEHNR and CDR2 FQNEAQ (reference sequence). This CDR3 has 15 amino acids. As DNA, the CDR3 is TGTGCCAGCAGCTCCCGAGGGCAGGGGGACACTGAAGCTTTCTTT. Translated, it gives CASSSRGQGDTEAFF.